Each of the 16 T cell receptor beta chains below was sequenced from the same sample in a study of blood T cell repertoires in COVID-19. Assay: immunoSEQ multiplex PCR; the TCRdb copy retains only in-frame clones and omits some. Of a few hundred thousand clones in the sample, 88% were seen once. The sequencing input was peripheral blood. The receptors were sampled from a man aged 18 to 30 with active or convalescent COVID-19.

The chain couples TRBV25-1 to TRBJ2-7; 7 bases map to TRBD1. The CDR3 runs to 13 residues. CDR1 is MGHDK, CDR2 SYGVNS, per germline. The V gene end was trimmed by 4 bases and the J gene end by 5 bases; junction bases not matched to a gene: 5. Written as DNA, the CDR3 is TGTGCCAGCAGTGCCTGGACAGGCGACGAGCAGTACTTC. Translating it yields CASSAWTGDEQYF.

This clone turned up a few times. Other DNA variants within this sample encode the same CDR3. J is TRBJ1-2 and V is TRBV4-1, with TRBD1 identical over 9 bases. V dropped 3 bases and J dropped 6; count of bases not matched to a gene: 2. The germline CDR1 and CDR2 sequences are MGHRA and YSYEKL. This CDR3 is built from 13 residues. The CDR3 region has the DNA TGCGCCAGCAGCCACCGGGACAGGGATGGCTACACCTTC. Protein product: CASSHRDRDGYTF.

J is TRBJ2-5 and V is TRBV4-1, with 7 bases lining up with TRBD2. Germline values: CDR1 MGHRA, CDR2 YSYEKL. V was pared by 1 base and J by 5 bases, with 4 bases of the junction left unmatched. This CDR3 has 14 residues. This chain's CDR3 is CASSQGDGGETQYF. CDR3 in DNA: TGCGCCAGCAGCCAAGGTGACGGGGGGGAGACCCAGTACTTC.

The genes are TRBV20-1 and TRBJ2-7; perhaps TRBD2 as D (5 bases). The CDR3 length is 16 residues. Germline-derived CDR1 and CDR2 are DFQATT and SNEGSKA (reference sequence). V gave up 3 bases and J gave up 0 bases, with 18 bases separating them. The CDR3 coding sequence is TGCAGTGCTAGTGGCTGGGAGATTGGGAGCTCCTACGAGCAGTACTTC. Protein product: CSASGWEIGSSYEQYF.

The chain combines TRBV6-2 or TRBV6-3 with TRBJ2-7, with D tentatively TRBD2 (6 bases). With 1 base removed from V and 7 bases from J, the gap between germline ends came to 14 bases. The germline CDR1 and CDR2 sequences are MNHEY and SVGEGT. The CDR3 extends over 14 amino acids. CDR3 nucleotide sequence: TGTGCCAGCAGTTACTTCGGGGGTGCCGGTGAGCAGTACTTC. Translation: CASSYFGGAGEQYF.

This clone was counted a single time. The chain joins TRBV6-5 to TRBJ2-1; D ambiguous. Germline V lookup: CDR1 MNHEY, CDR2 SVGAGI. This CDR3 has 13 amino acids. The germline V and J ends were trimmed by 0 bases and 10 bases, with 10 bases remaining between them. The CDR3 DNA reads TGTGCCAGCAGTTACTCGTTTGACTGGGAGCAGTTCTTC. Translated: CASSYSFDWEQFF.

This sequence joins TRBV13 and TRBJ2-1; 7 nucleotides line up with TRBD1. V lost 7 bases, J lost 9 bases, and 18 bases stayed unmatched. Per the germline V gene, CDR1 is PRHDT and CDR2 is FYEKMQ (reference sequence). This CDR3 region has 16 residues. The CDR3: CASNPQVRGTGAEQFF. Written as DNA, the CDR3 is TGTGCCAGCAACCCCCAGGTGAGGGGCACAGGGGCTGAGCAGTTCTTC.

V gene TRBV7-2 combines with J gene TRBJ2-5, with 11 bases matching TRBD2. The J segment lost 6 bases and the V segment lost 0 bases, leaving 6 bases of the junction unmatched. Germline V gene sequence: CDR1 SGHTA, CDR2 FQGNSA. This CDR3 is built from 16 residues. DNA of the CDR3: TGTGCCAGCAGCTTAGCCACGCTAGCGGGGGGAAAGACCCAGTACTTC. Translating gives CASSLATLAGGKTQYF.

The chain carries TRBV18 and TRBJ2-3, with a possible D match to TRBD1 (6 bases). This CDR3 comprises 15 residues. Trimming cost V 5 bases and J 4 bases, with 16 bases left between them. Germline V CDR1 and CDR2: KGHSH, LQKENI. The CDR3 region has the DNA TGTGCCAGCTCAACAGGTACAGGGAACTCAGATACGCAGTATTTT. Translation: CASSTGTGNSDTQYF.

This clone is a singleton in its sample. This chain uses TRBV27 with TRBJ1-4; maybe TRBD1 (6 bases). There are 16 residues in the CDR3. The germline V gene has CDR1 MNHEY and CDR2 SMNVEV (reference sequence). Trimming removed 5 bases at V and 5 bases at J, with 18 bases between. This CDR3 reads CASSPNTGKYNEKLFF. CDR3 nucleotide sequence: TGTGCCAGCAGTCCAAACACAGGGAAATACAATGAAAAACTGTTTTTT.

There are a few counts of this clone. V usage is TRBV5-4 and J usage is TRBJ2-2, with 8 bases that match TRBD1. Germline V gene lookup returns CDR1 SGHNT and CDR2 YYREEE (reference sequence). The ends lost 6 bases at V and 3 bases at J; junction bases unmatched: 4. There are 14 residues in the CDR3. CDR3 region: CASTDRGDTGELFF. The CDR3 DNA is TGTGCCAGCACCGACAGGGGTGACACCGGGGAGCTGTTTTTT.

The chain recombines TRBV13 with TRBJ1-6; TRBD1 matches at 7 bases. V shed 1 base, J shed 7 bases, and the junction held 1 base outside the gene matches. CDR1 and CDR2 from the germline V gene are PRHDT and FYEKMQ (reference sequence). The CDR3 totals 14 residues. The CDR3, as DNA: TGTGCCAGCAGCTTAGACAGGGGAAATTCACCCCTCCACTTT. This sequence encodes CASSLDRGNSPLHF.

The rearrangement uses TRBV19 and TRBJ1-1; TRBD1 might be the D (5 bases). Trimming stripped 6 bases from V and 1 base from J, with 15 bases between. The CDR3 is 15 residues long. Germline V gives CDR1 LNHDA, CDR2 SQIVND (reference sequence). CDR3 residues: CASSPPVGGNTEAFF. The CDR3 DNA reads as TGTGCCAGTAGCCCACCGGTGGGGGGGAACACTGAAGCTTTCTTT.

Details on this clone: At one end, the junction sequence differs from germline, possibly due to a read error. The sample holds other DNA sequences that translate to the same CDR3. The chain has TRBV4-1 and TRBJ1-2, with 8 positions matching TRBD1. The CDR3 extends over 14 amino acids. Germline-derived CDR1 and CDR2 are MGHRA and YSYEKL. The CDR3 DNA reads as TGTGCCAGCAGCCAACGAGACAGGGGTCAGGGCTACACCTTT. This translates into CASSQRDRGQGYTF.

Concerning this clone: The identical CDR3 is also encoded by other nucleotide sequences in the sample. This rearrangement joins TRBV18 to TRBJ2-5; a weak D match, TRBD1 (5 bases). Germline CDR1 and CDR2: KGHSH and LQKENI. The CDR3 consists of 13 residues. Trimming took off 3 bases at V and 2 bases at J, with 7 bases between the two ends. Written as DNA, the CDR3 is TGTGCCAGCTCACCTGGACAACAAGAGACCCAGTACTTC. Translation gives CASSPGQQETQYF.

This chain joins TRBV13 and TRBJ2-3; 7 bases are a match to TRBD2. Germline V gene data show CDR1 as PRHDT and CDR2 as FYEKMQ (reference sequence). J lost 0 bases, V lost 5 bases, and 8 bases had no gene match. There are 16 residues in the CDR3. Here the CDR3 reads CASSPLRGGSTDTQYF. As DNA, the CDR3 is TGTGCCAGCAGCCCCCTACGCGGGGGAAGCACAGATACGCAGTATTTT.